This TCR beta chain was sequenced for a study of blood T cell repertoires in COVID-19. The wider study: PBMCs, B-cell-depleted T cells, or T cells provided the cDNA or gDNA that made up the material.

Assay: immunoSEQ multiplex PCR; the TCRdb copy retains only in-frame clones and omits some. The sample has around 230,000 clones; 75% to 90% are singletons. The length of the CDR3 is 17 residues. The V gene's germline CDR1 is SGDLS and CDR2 YYNGEE. Trimming cost V 4 bases and J 7 bases; bases outside gene matches: 11. This receptor was taken from a man aged 40-50 years with acute or convalescent COVID-19. The chain couples TRBV9 to TRBJ2-4; 13 bases are shared with TRBD2. The sample comprised peripheral blood. This chain's CDR3 is CASSLGGLAGVGNIQYF. The CDR3, as DNA: TGTGCCAGCAGCTTAGGCGGACTAGCGGGAGTGGGCAACATTCAGTACTTC. Complete variable domain (other parts from reference TRBV9 and TRBJ2-4): DSGVTQTPKHLITATGQRVTLRCSPRSGDLSVYWYQQSLDQGLQFLIQYYNGEERAKGNILERFSAQQFPDLHSELNLSSLELGDSALYFCASSLGGLAGVGNIQYFGAGTRLSVL.